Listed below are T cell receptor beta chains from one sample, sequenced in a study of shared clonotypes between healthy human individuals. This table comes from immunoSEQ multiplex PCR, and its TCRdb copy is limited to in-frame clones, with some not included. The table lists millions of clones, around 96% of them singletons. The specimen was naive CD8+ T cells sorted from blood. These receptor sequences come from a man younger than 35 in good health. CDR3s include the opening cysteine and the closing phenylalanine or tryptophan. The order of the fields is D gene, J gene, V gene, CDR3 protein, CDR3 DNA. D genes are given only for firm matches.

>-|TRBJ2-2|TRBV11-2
CASSLPAVGTGELFF
TGTGCCAGCAGCCTCCCAGCGGTAGGGACCGGGGAGCTGTTTTTT
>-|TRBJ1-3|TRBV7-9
CASSPVAGELRGNTIYF
TGTGCCAGCAGCCCAGTCGCAGGGGAACTCAGAGGAAACACCATATATTTT
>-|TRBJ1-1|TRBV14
CASSQDWVQGTEAFF
TGTGCCAGCAGCCAAGATTGGGTTCAGGGCACTGAAGCTTTCTTT
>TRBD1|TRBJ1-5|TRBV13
CASSIQGSQPQHF
TGTGCCAGCAGTATACAGGGGAGTCAGCCCCAGCATTTT
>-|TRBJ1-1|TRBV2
CASSEALLENTEAFF
TGTGCCAGCAGTGAAGCGCTTCTGGAGAACACTGAAGCTTTCTTT
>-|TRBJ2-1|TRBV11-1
CASSQYSPYNEQFF
TGTGCCAGCAGCCAGTATAGTCCGTACAATGAGCAGTTCTTC
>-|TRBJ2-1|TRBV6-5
CASSPDFLEDNEQFF
TGTGCCAGCAGTCCGGACTTCTTAGAGGACAATGAGCAGTTCTTC
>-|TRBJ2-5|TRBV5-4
CASSRIAWETQYF
TGTGCCAGCAGCAGAATAGCTTGGGAGACCCAGTACTTC
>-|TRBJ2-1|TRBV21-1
CPQLPDRENEQFF
TGCCCCCAGCTCCCGGACAGGGAGAATGAGCAGTTCTTC
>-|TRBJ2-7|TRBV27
CASSSAHEQYF
TGTGCCAGCAGTTCGGCCCACGAGCAGTACTTC
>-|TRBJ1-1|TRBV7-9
CASSLINEAFF
TGTGCCAGCAGCTTAATTAACGAAGCTTTCTTT
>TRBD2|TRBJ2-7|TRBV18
CASSPAGTSGEHYEQYF
TGTGCCAGCTCACCGGCCGGGACTAGCGGGGAACACTACGAGCAGTACTTC
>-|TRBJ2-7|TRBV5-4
CASSSTRGEQYF
TGTGCCAGCAGCTCGACTAGGGGCGAGCAGTACTTC
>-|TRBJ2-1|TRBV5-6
CASSQGPGNEQFF
TGTGCCAGCAGCCAAGGACCCGGCAATGAGCAGTTCTTC
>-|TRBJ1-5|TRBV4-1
CASSQEGKGPQHF
TGCGCCAGCAGCCAAGAGGGTAAGGGGCCCCAGCATTTT
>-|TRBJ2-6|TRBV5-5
CASIAPANVLTF
TGTGCCAGCATCGCCCCGGCCAACGTCCTGACTTTC
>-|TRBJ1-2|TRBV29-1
CSVDDRGSGYTF
TGCAGCGTTGATGACCGGGGTTCTGGCTACACCTTC
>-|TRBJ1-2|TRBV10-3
CAISESRQIHYGYTF
TGTGCCATCAGTGAGTCGAGGCAGATCCACTATGGCTACACCTTC
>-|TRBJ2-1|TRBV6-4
CASSDPGTSEEQFF
TGTGCCAGCAGTGACCCCGGGACTTCCGAGGAGCAGTTCTTC
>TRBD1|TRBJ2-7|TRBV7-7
CASSLRQGYEQYF
TGTGCTAGCAGTTTGCGACAGGGCTACGAGCAGTACTTC
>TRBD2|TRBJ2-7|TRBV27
CASSPSGFEQYF
TGTGCCAGCAGTCCTAGCGGGTTCGAGCAGTACTTC
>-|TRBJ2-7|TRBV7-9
CASSPSTASYEQYF
TGTGCCAGCAGCCCATCGACAGCCTCCTACGAGCAGTACTTC
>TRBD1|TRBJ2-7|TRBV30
CAWTVDRGYEQYF
TGTGCCTGGACGGTGGACAGGGGGTACGAGCAGTACTTC
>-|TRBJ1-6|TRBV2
CASSEALDRADNSPLHF
TGTGCCAGCAGTGAAGCTTTGGACAGAGCAGATAATTCACCCCTCCACTTT
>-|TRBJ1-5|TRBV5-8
CASSSDTTDQPQHF
TGTGCCAGCAGCTCGGACACCACCGATCAGCCCCAGCATTTT
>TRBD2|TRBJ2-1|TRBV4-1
CASSQEAAGSRDEQFF
TGCGCCAGCAGCCAAGAAGCAGCGGGGAGCCGCGATGAGCAGTTCTTC
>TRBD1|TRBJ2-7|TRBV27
CASSSRTGYEQYF
TGTGCCAGCAGCTCCCGGACAGGCTACGAGCAGTACTTC
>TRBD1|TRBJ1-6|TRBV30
CAWGHSGGFDPLHF
TGTGCCTGGGGACACTCAGGGGGCTTTGATCCCCTCCACTTT
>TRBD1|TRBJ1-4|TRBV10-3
CAISESPGTGEEKLFF
TGTGCCATCAGTGAGTCTCCTGGGACAGGGGAGGAAAAACTGTTTTTT
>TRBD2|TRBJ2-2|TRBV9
CASSVASGGINTGELFF
TGTGCCAGCAGCGTAGCTAGCGGGGGGATAAACACCGGGGAGCTGTTTTTT
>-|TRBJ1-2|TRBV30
CAWSSVGGNYGYTF
TGTGCCTGGAGTTCCGTTGGGGGAAACTATGGCTACACCTTC
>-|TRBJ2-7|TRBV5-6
CASIGVKDEQYF
TGTGCCAGCATAGGGGTGAAAGACGAGCAGTACTTC
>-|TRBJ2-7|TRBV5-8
CASSFGTPSSYEQYF
TGTGCCAGCAGCTTCGGGACTCCTAGCTCCTACGAGCAGTACTTC
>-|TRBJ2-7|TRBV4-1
CASSQIPSYEQYF
TGCGCCAGCAGCCAAATCCCTTCCTACGAGCAGTACTTC
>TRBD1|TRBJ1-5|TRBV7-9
CASSAPKGGEENQPQHF
TGTGCCAGCAGCGCCCCTAAAGGGGGCGAGGAAAATCAGCCCCAGCATTTT
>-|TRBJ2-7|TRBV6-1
CASSDPVYRVGYEQYF
TGTGCCAGCAGTGACCCCGTGTATAGGGTCGGATACGAGCAGTACTTC
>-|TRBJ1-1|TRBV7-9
CASSLGYVEDTEAFF
TGTGCCAGCAGCTTAGGGTACGTTGAGGACACTGAAGCTTTCTTT
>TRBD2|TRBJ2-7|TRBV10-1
CASTPDPTSGPYEQYF
TGCGCCAGCACCCCAGACCCGACTAGCGGCCCCTACGAGCAGTACTTC
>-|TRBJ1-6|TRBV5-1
CASSLFTGSSYNSPLHF
TGCGCCAGCAGCTTGTTTACAGGGAGCTCCTATAATTCACCCCTCCACTTT
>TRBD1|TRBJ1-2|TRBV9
CASSLNRDREFDGYTF
TGTGCCAGCAGCCTCAACAGGGACAGGGAATTCGACGGCTACACCTTC
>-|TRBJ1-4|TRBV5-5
CASSLEGILSTGPEGVLFF
TGTGCCAGCAGCTTGGAGGGAATCTTATCAACGGGGCCGGAAGGAGTGCTGTTTTTT
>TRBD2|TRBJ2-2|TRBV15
CATASGREPGELFF
TGTGCCACCGCTAGCGGGAGAGAGCCCGGGGAGCTGTTTTTT
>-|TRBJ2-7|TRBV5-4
CASSLGTGPYEQYF
TGTGCCAGCAGCTTGGGAACAGGACCCTACGAGCAGTACTTC